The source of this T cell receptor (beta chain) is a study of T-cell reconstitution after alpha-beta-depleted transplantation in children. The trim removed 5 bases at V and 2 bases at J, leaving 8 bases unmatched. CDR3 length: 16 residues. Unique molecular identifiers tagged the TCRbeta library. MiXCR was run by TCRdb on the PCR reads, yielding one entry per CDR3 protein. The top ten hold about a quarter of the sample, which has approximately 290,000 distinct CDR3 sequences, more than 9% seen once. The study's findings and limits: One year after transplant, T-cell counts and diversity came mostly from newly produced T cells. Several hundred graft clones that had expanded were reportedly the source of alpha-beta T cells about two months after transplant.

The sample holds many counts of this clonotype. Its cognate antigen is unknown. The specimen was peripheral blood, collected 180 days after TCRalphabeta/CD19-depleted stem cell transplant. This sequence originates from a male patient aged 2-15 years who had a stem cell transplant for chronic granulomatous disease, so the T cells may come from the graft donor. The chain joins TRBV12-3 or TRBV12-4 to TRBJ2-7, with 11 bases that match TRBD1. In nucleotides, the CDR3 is TGTGCCAGCAGTACACCCACGGGACAGGGGGCCTACGAGCAGTACTTC. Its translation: CASSTPTGQGAYEQYF.